This entry lists 4 T cell receptor beta chains sequenced from one sample in a study of long-term antiretroviral therapy in people with HIV. Running of the v3.0 immunoSEQ assay took place at survey level. Data came from immunoSEQ multiplex PCR; TCRdb stores just in-frame clones and leaves some out. The sample consists of some 28,000 clones, approximately 90% of them appearing once. The input for sequencing was unsorted PBMCs, taken approximately 5.1 years after starting antiretroviral therapy. These receptors all stem from a woman aged 40 to 50 with HIV.

The CDR3 here is CASSIGNQPQHF. Here the CDR3 DNA reads TGTGCCAGTAGTATAGGCAATCAGCCCCAGCATTTT. V gene TRBV19 combines with J gene TRBJ1-5; D ambiguous. The V gene's germline CDR1 is LNHDA and CDR2 SQIVND (reference sequence). This CDR3 has 12 residues. The ends were cut back, 1 base at V and 2 bases at J, with 0 bases in the middle.

V usage is TRBV6-5 and J usage is TRBJ1-1; possible D gene TRBD1, 5 bases. This CDR3 is 13 amino acids long. Looked up from germline, CDR1 is MNHEY and CDR2 is SVGAGI. V shed 8 bases and J shed 6 bases, with 16 bases lying between them. This chain's CDR3 is CASGRQGSPEAFF. In nucleotides, the CDR3 is TGTGCCAGCGGCCGGCAGGGAAGTCCTGAAGCTTTCTTT.

This rearrangement joins TRBV5-1 to TRBJ1-1; D gene ambiguous. V was pared by 6 bases and J by 10 bases, with 13 bases between. This CDR3 comprises 11 residues. In germline, CDR1 is SGHRS, CDR2 YFSETQ. CDR3 coding DNA: TGCGCCAGCATGAACAACCACCGAGCTTTCTTT. It encodes CASMNNHRAFF.

The chain uses TRBV11-3 and TRBJ2-7; D gene ambiguous. Germline CDR1 and CDR2: SGHNT and YENEEA. Trimming stripped 3 bases from V and 3 bases from J, with 9 bases between. The CDR3 totals 13 residues. The CDR3, as DNA: TGTGCCAGCAGCTTGGGCGAAGTCTACGAGCAGTACTTC. Protein product: CASSLGEVYEQYF.